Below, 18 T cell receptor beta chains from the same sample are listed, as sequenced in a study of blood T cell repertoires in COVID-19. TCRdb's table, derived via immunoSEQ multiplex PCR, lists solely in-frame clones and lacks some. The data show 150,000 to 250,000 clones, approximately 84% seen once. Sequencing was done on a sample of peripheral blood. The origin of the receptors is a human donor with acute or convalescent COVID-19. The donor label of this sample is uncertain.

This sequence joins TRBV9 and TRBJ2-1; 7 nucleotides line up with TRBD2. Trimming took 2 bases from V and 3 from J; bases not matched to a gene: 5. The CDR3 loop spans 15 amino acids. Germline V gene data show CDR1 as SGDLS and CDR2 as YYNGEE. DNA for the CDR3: TGTGCCAGCAGCGTTAGGCTAGCGGACTACAATGAGCAGTTCTTC. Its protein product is CASSVRLADYNEQFF.

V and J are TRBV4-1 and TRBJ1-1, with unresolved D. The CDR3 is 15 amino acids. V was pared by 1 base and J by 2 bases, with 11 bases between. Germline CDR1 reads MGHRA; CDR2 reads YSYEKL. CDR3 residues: CASSQGVGRNTEAFF. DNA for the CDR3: TGCGCCAGCAGCCAAGGGGTAGGGAGAAACACTGAAGCTTTCTTT.

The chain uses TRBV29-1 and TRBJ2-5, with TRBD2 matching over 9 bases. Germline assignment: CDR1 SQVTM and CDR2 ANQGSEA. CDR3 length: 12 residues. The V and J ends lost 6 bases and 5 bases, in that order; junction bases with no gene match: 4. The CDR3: CSVGTSTETQYF. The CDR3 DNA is TGCAGCGTCGGGACTAGCACGGAGACCCAGTACTTC.

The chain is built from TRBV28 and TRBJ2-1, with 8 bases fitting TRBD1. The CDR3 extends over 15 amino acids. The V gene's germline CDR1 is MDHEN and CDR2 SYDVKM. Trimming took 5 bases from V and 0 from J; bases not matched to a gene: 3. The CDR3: CASSPTGGSYNEQFF. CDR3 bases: TGTGCCAGCAGTCCAACAGGGGGCTCCTACAATGAGCAGTTCTTC.

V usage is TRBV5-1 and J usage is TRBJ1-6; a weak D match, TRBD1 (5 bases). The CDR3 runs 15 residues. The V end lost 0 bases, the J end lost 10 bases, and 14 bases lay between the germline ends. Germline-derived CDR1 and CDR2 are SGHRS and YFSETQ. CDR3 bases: TGCGCCAGCAGCTTGGACGACAGCAGAACCTCACCCCTCCACTTT. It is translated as CASSLDDSRTSPLHF.

CDR3: CASSLLGTGGLNTEAFF. The CDR3 DNA reads TGTGCCAGCTCACTTTTAGGGACAGGGGGTTTGAACACTGAAGCTTTCTTT. J is TRBJ1-1 and V is TRBV18, with TRBD1 matching over 11 bases. Trimming cost V 4 bases and J 0 bases; bases outside gene matches: 7. The CDR3 consists of 17 residues. Germline V gene sequence: CDR1 KGHSH, CDR2 LQKENI.

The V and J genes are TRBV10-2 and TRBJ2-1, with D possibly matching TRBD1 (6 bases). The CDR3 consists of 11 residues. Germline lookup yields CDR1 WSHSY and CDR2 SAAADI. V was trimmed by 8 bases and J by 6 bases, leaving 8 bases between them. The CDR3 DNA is TGCGCCAGCGGACAGTTCAATGAGCAGTTCTTC. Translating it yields CASGQFNEQFF.

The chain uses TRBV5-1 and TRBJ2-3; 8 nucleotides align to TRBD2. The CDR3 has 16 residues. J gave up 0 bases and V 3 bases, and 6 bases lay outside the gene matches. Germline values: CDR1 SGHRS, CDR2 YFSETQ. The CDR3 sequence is CASSSRGGPSTDTQYF. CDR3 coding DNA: TGCGCCAGCAGCTCCCGGGGGGGGCCTAGCACAGATACGCAGTATTTT.

In nucleotides, the CDR3 is TGTGCCAGCAGCCCCCCCGGGGGGTGGAACGGGGAGCTGTTTTTT. Amino acids: CASSPPGGWNGELFF. This rearrangement joins TRBV7-2 to TRBJ2-2; 7 bases line up with TRBD2. The CDR3 consists of 15 residues. The germline CDR1 and CDR2 sequences are SGHTA and FQGNSA. Germline trimming cut 5 bases from V and 7 bases from J; bases unmatched to any gene: 10.

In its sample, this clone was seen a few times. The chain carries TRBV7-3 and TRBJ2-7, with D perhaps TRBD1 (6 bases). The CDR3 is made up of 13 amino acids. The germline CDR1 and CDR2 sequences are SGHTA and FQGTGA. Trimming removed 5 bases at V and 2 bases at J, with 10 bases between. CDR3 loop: CASSPQGTYEQYF. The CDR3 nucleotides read TGTGCCAGCAGCCCGCAGGGGACCTACGAGCAGTACTTC.

CDR3 amino acids: CASSPVGLPTDTQYF. CDR3 bases: TGTGCCAGTAGTCCTGTGGGACTTCCCACAGATACGCAGTATTTT. V and J are TRBV19 and TRBJ2-3; maybe TRBD2 (6 bases). V gave up 5 bases and J gave up 2 bases, with 14 bases separating them. The CDR3 is made up of 15 amino acids. CDR1 and CDR2 from the germline V gene are LNHDA and SQIVND (reference sequence).

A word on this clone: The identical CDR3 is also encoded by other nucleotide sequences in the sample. The CDR3 nucleotides read TGTGCCAGCAGCTTGCGAGGGTTGAACACTGAAGCTTTCTTT. Its translation: CASSLRGLNTEAFF. The genes are TRBV5-8 and TRBJ1-1, with D unclear. Trimming took off 1 base at V and 0 bases at J, with 7 bases between the two ends. The CDR3 sequence is 14 residues long. Germline lookup yields CDR1 SGHTS and CDR2 YDEGEE.

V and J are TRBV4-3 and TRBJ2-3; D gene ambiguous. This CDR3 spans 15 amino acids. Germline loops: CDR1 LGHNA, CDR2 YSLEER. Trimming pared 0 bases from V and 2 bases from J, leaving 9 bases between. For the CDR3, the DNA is TGCGCCAGCAGCCAAGATCCCCAGGCCACAGATACGCAGTATTTT. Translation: CASSQDPQATDTQYF.

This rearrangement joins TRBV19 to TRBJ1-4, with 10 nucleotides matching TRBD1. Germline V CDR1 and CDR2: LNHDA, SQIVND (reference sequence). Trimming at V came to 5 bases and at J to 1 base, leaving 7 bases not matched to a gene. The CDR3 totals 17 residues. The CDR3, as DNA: TGTGCCAGTAGTCCGGCCGGGACAGGGGTAACTAATGAAAAACTGTTTTTT. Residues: CASSPAGTGVTNEKLFF.

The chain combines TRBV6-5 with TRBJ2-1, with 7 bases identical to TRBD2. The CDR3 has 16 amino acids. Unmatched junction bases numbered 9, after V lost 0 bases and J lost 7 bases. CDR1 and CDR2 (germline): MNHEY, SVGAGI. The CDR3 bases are TGTGCCAGCAGTTACTCGATGGCTAGCGGCATTAATGAGCAGTTCTTC. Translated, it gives CASSYSMASGINEQFF.

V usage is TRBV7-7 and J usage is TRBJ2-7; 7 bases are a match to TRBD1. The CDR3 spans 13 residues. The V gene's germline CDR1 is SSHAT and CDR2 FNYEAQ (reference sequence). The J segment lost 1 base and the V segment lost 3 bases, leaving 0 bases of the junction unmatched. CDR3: CASSLDRSYEQYF. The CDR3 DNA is TGTGCCAGCAGCTTGGACAGGTCCTACGAGCAGTACTTC. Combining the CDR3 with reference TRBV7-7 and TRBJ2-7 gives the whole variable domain GAGVSQSPRYKVTKRGQDVTLRCDPISSHATLYWYQQALGQGPEFLTYFNYEAQPDKSGLPSDRFSAERPEGSISTLTIQRTEQRDSAMYRCASSLDRSYEQYFGPGTRLTVT.

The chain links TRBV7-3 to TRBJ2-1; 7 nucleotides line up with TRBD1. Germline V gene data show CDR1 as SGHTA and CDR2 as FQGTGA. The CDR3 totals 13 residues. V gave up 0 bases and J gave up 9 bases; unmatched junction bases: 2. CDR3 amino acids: CASSLTTGSEQFF. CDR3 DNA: TGTGCCAGCAGCTTAACGACAGGGAGTGAGCAGTTCTTC. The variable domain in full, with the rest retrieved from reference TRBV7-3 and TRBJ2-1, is GAGVSQTPSNKVTEKGKYVELRCDPISGHTALYWYRQSLGQGPEFLIYFQGTGAADDSGLPNDRFFAVRPEGSVSTLKIQRTERGDSAVYLCASSLTTGSEQFFGPGTRLTVL.

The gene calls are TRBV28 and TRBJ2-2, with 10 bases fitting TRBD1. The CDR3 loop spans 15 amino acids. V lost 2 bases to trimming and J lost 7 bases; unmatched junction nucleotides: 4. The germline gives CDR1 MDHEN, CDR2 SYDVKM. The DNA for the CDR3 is TGTGCCAGCAGTTTAGGGGGACAGGGGTTCGGGGAGCTGTTTTTT. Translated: CASSLGGQGFGELFF. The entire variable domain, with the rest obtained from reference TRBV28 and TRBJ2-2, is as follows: DVKVTQSSRYLVKRTGEKVFLECVQDMDHENMFWYRQDPGLGLRLIYFSYDVKMKEKGDIPEGYSVSREKKERFSLILESASTNQTSMYLCASSLGGQGFGELFFGEGSRLTVL.